What follows is one TCR beta chain and its context. Its target antigen remains unknown. No base quality information exists; no much larger clone differs at one position. These data originate in a study of cytomegalovirus exposure and HLA in healthy donors (dated by TCRdb to about 2017). About the investigation overall: According to a later analysis, the 120 or so validation repertoires were produced on the same platform as the roughly 700 repertoires of the first cohort. The study aimed to test whether signatures of past pathogen exposure could be identified by cataloging public T cell receptors. A separate validation cohort of approximately 130 different subjects was used in addition to the roughly 720-subject first cohort. High-throughput TCR immunosequencing, statistical association of individual TCRs with disease status, and machine learning were combined to predict cytomegalovirus infection status. Broad study findings and their caveats: According to the authors, the approach could potentially be generalized to other disease states and immunological phenotypes. In the study, some 180 TCR beta chains were listed as associated with cytomegalovirus. Of the cluster scores, 85% to 95% were above 0 in a later analysis, which found that TCRs clustered in the first cohort also tended to co-occur in the 95 to 150 validation repertoires. Most TCR sequences were observed very rarely across donors, whereas some public TCRs were present in many individuals. A later analysis lacked HLA typing for the validation cohort, so it scored co-occurrence in that cohort across all 120 or so repertoires. In vitro tests confirmed that a few of the cytomegalovirus-associated TCR beta chains recognize cytomegalovirus antigens. Cytomegalovirus status was reported to be diagnosed by the classifier with high specificity and sensitivity in both the original and validation cohorts.

The library came from the immunoSEQ multiplex PCR assay. Per the original workflow: A statistical classification framework was built to diagnose cytomegalovirus status from the catalog of TCR beta chain sequences. In TCRdb, the immuneACCESS table is reduced to in-frame sequences with V and J assigned. These tables do not hold every clone; where another copy was compared, an unresolved V gene accounts for under half, and the others remain unexplained. That table gives V, J and clone size, and the DNA gave D and trimming. This sample holds 150,000 to 200,000 clones; roughly 96% were observed only once. Around 0.9% of the sample is held by the ten biggest clonotypes. Looking up the germline V gene (reference sequence) yields CDR1 MNHEY and CDR2 SMNVEV. Reading from cysteine to phenylalanine, the CDR3 counts 14 amino acids. The kept DNA is CDR3 alone, 42 bases in frame from the first base. Trimming takes 6 bases off V and 6 bases off J; junction bases not matched to a gene: 5.

Donors formed part of the validation cohort, which comprised over a hundred subjects and was distinct from the first cohort of 666 subjects. The receptor was isolated from a woman aged 18 to 35 in good health and CMV-seronegative. Specimen: PBMCs. Rearrangement joined TRBV27 to TRBJ2-1, with 10 bases in between that match TRBD1. Read as DNA, the sequence is TGTGCCAGCAGACCGGGACAGGGGTCCAATGAGCAGTTCTTC. It translates to CASRPGQGSNEQFF.